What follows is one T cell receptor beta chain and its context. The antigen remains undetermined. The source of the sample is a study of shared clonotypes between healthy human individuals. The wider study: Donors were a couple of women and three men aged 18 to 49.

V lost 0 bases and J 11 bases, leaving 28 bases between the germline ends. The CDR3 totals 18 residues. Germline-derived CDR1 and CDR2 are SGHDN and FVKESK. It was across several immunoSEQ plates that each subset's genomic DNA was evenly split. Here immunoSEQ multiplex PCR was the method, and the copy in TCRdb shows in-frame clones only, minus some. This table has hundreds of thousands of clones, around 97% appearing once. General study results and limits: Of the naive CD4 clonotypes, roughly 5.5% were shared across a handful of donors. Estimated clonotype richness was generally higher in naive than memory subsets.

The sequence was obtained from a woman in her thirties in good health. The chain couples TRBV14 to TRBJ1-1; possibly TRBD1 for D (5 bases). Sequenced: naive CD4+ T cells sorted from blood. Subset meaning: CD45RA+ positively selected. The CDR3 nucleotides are TGTGCCAGCAGCCAAGATCCAAGAGTGGGTGACGGGGCGCGGAGGGCTTTCTTT. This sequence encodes CASSQDPRVGDGARRAFF.